The 7 T cell receptor beta chains in this list originate from one sample, sequenced in a study of shared clonotypes between healthy human individuals. The protocol was immunoSEQ multiplex PCR, while the TCRdb copy is restricted to in-frame clones and leaves out a portion. The sample has millions of clones; over 85% are singletons. Sequencing used naive CD4+ T cells sorted from blood. The sample's subset: CD45RA+ positively selected. The receptors were sampled from a man aged 18 to 30 in good health.

The rearrangement uses TRBV19 and TRBJ2-3; 12 bases are a match to TRBD2. V was pared by 5 bases and J by 2 bases, with 5 bases of the junction left unmatched. CDR1 is LNHDA, CDR2 SQIVND, per germline (reference sequence). The CDR3 has 16 amino acids. The CDR3 DNA reads TGTGCCAGTAGTCCTCTAGCGGGAGGGTACACAGATACGCAGTATTTT. Its translation: CASSPLAGGYTDTQYF.

The chain has TRBV7-8 and TRBJ2-2; the match to TRBD2 covers 7 bases. Trimming cost V 4 bases and J 2 bases; bases outside gene matches: 4. The germline CDR1 and CDR2 sequences are SGHVS and FQNEAQ. This CDR3 is built from 15 residues. CDR3 residues: CASSWGTTNTGELFF. CDR3 coding DNA: TGTGCCAGCAGCTGGGGGACTACTAACACCGGGGAGCTGTTTTTT.

The CDR3 nucleotides are TGTGCCAGCAGCCGAGGAGGGCCCGTCCAAGAGACCCAGTACTTC. As protein: CASSRGGPVQETQYF. The chain has TRBV6-5 and TRBJ2-5, with a weak D call TRBD2 (6 bases). Trimming left V 6 bases short and J 1 base short, with 15 bases between. The CDR3 covers 15 residues. Germline V gives CDR1 MNHEY, CDR2 SVGAGI.

The rearrangement uses TRBV4-3 and TRBJ1-1; unclear D gene. The germline CDR1 and CDR2 sequences are LGHNA and YSLEER. This CDR3 is 14 amino acids long. With 4 bases removed from V and 1 base from J, the gap between germline ends came to 10 bases. In nucleotides, the CDR3 is TGCGCCAGCAGCCTAAAATACTCGAACACTGAAGCTTTCTTT. Translation: CASSLKYSNTEAFF.

V usage is TRBV9 and J usage is TRBJ1-2; D not certain. The V end was cut by 6 bases, the J end by 3 bases, with 15 bases between. This CDR3 comprises 14 residues. Germline CDR1 SGDLS, CDR2 YYNGEE. The CDR3 protein is CASTPLWPHYGYTF. CDR3 coding DNA: TGTGCCAGCACCCCCCTCTGGCCGCACTATGGCTACACCTTC.

The genes are TRBV6-1 and TRBJ2-7; D is undetermined. CDR1 and CDR2 (germline): MNHNS, SASEGT. The CDR3 is 13 residues long. Trimming removed 6 bases at V and 2 bases at J, with 11 bases between. The DNA for the CDR3 is TGTGCCAGCAGCTTACCCGGAGCCTACGAGCAGTACTTC. Protein sequence: CASSLPGAYEQYF.

V gene TRBV29-1 combines with J gene TRBJ1-1; D not resolved. V was trimmed by 3 bases and J by 0 bases, leaving 5 bases between them. This CDR3 is 12 amino acids long. Germline loops: CDR1 SQVTM, CDR2 ANQGSEA. The CDR3 sequence: CSVDIVNTEAFF. The DNA of the CDR3 is TGCAGCGTTGACATAGTGAACACTGAAGCTTTCTTT.